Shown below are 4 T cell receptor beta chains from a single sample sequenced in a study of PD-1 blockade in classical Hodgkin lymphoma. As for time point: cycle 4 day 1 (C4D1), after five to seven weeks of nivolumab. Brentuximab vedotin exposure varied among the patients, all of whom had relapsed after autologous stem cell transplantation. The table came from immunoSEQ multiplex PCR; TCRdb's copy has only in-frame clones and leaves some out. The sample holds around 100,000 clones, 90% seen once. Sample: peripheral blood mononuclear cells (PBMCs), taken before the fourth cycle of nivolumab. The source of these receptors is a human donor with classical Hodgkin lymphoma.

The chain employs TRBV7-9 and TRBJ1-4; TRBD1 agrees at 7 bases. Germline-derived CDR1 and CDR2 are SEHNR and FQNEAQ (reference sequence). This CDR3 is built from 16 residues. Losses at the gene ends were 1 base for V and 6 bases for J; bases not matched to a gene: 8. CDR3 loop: CASSLGLEGAHEKLFF. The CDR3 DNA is TGTGCCAGCAGCTTAGGGCTTGAGGGGGCCCATGAAAAACTGTTTTTT. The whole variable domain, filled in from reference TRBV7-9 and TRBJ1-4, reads DTGVSQNPRHKITKRGQNVTFRCDPISEHNRLYWYRQTLGQGPEFLTYFQNEAQLEKSRLLSDRFSAERPKGSFSTLEIQRTEQGDSAMYLCASSLGLEGAHEKLFFGSGTQLSVL.

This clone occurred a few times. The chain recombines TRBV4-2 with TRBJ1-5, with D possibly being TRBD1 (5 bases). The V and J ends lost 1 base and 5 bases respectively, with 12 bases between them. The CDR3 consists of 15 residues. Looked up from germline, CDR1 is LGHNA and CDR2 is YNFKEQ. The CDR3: CASSQGRDGYQPQHF. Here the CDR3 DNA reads TGTGCCAGCAGCCAAGGCCGGGACGGATATCAGCCCCAGCATTTT.

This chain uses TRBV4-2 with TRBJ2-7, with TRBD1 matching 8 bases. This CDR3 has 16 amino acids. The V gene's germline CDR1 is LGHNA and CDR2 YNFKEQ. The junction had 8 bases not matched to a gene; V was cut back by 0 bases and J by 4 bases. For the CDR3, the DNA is TGTGCCAGCAGCCAAGATTTGGCCAGGGGGCCTTACGAGCAGTACTTC. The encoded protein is CASSQDLARGPYEQYF.

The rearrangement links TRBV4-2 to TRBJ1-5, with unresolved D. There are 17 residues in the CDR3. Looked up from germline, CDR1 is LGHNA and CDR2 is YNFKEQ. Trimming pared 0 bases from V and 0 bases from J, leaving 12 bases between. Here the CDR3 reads CASSQDLLGYSNQPQHF. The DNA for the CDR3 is TGTGCCAGCAGCCAAGATTTACTTGGATATAGCAATCAGCCCCAGCATTTT.